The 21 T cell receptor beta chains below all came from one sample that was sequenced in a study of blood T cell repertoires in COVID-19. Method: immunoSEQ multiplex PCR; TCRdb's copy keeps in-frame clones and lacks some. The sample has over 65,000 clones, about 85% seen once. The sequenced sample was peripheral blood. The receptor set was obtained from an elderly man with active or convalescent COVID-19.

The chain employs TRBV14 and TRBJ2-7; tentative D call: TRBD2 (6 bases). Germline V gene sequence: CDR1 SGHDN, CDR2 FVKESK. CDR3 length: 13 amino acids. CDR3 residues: CALARGKSYEQYV. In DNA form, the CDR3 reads TGTGCTCTGGCGCGGGGAAAGTCCTACGAGCAGTACGTC.

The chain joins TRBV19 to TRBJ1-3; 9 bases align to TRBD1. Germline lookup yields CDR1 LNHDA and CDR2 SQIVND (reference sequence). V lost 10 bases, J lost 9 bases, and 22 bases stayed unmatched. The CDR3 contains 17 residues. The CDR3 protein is CATASNVLGTGIVTIYF. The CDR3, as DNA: TGTGCCACCGCCTCGAATGTACTGGGGACAGGGATCGTCACCATATATTTT.

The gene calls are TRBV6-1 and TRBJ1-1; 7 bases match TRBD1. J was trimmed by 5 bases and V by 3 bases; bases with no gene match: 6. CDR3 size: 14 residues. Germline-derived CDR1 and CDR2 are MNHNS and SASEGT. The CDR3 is CASSDNRGLTEAFF. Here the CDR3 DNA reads TGTGCCAGCAGTGACAACAGGGGATTGACTGAAGCTTTCTTT.

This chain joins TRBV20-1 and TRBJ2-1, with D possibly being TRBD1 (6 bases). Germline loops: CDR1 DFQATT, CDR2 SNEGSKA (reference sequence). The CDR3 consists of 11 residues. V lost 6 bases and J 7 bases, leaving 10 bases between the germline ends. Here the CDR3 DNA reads TGCAGTGCACGGACAGAGAATGAGCAGTTCTTC. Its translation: CSARTENEQFF.

CDR3 nucleotides: TGCACCAGCAGCCCGGGGCAGGGGGCAATCAGACAACAAGAGACCCAGTACTTC. Amino acid sequence: CTSSPGQGAIRQQETQYF. The genes are TRBV1 and TRBJ2-5; no DNA check was done on the table's D call, TRBD1. TRBV1 is a recognized pseudogene. CDR3 length: 18 amino acids.

The CDR3 coding sequence is TGTGCCAGCAGCACAACCGGGACAGGGGGCAGTGGCTACACCTTC. As protein: CASSTTGTGGSGYTF. J is TRBJ1-2 and V is TRBV7-2; 12 bases are a match to TRBD1. Germline loops: CDR1 SGHTA, CDR2 FQGNSA. V lost 5 bases, J lost 7 bases, and 8 bases stayed unmatched. The CDR3 spans 15 residues.

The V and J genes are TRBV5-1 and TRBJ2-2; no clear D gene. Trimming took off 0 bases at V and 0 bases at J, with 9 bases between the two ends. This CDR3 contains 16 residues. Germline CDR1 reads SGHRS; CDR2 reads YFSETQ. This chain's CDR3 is CASSLEAGANTGELFF. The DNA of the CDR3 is TGCGCCAGCAGCTTGGAAGCAGGCGCGAACACCGGGGAGCTGTTTTTT.

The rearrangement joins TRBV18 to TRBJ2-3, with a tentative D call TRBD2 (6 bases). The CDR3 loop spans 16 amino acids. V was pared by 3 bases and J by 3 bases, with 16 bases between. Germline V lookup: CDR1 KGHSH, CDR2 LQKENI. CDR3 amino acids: CASSPTLGGGTDTQYF. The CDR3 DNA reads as TGTGCCAGCTCACCTACCTTGGGGGGAGGAACAGATACGCAGTATTTT. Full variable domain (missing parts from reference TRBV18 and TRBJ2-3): NAGVMQNPRHLVRRRGQEARLRCSPMKGHSHVYWYRQLPEEGLKFMVYLQKENIIDESGMPKERFSAEFPKEGPSILRIQQVVRGDSAAYFCASSPTLGGGTDTQYFGPGTRLTVL.

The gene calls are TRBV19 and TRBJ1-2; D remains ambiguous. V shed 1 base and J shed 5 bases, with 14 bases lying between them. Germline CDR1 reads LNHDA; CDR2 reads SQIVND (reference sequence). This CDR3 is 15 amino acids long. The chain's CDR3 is CASSIVSGSLYGYTF. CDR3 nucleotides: TGTGCCAGTAGTATAGTTTCCGGGTCCCTATATGGCTACACCTTC.

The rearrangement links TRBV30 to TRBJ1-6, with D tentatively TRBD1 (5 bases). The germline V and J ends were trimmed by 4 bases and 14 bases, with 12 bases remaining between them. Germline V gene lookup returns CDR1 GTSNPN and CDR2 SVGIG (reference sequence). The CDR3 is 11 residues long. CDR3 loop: CAWKSGITLHF. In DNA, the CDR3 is TGTGCCTGGAAATCAGGGATCACCCTCCACTTT.

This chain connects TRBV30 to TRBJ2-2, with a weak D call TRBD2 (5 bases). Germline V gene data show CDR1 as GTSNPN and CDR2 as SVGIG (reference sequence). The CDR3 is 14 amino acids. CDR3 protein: CAWSGKLLTGELFF. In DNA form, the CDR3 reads TGTGCGTGGTCGGGGAAACTACTCACCGGGGAGCTGTTTTTT.

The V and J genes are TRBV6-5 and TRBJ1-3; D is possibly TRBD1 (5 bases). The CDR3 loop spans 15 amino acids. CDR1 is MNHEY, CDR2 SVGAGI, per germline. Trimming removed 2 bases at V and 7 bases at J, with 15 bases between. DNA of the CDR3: TGTGCCAGCAGTTACGCGGGGACGGCGGGGAACACCATATATTTT. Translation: CASSYAGTAGNTIYF.

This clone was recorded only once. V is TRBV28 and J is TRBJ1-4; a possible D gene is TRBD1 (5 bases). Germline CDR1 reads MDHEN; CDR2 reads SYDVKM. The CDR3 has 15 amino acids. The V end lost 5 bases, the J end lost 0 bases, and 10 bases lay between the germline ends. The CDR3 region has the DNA TGTGCCAGCAGTCCCCAGACAGCAACTAATGAAAAACTGTTTTTT. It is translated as CASSPQTATNEKLFF.

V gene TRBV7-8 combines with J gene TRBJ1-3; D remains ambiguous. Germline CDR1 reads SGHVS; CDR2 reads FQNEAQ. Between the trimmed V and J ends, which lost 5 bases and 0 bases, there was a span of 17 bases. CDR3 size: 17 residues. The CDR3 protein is CASSKIRGPSSGNTIYF. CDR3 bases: TGTGCCAGCAGCAAGATACGGGGTCCGAGCTCTGGAAACACCATATATTTT.

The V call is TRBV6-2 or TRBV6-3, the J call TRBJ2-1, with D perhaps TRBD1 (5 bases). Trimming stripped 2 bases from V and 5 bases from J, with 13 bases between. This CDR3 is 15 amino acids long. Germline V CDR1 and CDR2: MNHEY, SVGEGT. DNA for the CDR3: TGTGCCAGCAGTTACGTACCGACCAGGGACAATGAGCAGTTCTTC. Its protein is CASSYVPTRDNEQFF.

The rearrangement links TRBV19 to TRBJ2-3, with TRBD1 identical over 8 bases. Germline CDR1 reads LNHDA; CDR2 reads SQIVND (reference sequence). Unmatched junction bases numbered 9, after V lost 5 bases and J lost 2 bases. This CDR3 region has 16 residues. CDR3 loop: CASSPTGGLSTDTQYF. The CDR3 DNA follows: TGTGCCAGTAGTCCAACAGGGGGTTTATCCACAGATACGCAGTATTTT.

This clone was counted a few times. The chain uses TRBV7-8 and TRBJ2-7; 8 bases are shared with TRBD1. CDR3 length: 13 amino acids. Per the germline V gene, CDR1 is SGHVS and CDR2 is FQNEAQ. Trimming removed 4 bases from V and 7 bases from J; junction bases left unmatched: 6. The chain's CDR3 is CASSSRQGLEQYV. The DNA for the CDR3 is TGTGCCAGCAGCTCCCGACAGGGGCTTGAGCAGTACGTC.

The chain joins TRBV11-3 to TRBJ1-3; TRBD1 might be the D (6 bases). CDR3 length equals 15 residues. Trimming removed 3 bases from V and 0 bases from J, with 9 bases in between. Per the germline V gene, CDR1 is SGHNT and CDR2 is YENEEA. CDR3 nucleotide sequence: TGTGCCAGCAGCTTGACAGGATTCTCTGGAAACACCATATATTTT. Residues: CASSLTGFSGNTIYF.

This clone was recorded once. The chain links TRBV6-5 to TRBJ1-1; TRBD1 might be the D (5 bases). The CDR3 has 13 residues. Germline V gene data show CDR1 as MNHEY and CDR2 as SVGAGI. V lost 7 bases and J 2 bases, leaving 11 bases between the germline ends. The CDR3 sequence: CASTRQLNTEAFF. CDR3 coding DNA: TGTGCCAGCACGAGACAGCTAAACACTGAAGCTTTCTTT.

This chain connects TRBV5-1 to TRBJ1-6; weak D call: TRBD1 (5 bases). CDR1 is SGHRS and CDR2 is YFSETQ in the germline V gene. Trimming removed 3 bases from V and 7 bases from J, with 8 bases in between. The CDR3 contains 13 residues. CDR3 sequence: CASSSDNNSPLHF. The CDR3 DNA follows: TGCGCCAGCAGCTCGGACAACAATTCACCCCTCCACTTT.

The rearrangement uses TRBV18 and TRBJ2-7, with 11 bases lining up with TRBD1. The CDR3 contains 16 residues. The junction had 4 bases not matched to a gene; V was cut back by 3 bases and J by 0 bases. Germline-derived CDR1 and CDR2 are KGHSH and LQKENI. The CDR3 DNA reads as TGTGCCAGCTCACCTGGGACAGGGGGTAGCTCCTACGAGCAGTACGTC. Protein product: CASSPGTGGSSYEQYV.